What follows are 15 T cell receptor beta chains derived from one specimen sequenced in a study of shared clonotypes between healthy human individuals. Generated by immunoSEQ multiplex PCR, the TCRdb table keeps only in-frame clones and is missing some. The sample lists some 2,400,000 clones, nearly 97% occurring once. Sequenced sample: naive CD4+ T cells sorted from blood. Described subset: CD45RA+ positively selected. Receptors were obtained from a man in his late teens or twenties in good health.

The V call is TRBV5-5, the J call TRBJ2-5; the D is unclear. This CDR3 has 13 amino acids. Trimming left V 0 bases short and J 1 base short, with 4 bases between. The germline V gene has CDR1 SGHKS and CDR2 YYEKEE (reference sequence). CDR3 nucleotides: TGTGCCAGCAGCTTGGCGGTCCAAGAGACCCAGTACTTC. Translating it yields CASSLAVQETQYF.

Note on this clone: Other DNA sequences in the same sample also yield this CDR3. The chain uses TRBV5-1 and TRBJ1-3; D might be TRBD1 (5 bases). The CDR3 loop spans 14 amino acids. Germline values: CDR1 SGHRS, CDR2 YFSETQ. Trimming took off 4 bases at V and 0 bases at J, with 8 bases between the two ends. CDR3 amino acids: CASSAGGSGNTIYF. Written as DNA, the CDR3 is TGCGCCAGCAGCGCGGGGGGCTCTGGAAACACCATATATTTT.

The chain uses TRBV7-9 and TRBJ2-5, with TRBD1 matching over 9 bases. J was trimmed by 0 bases and V by 5 bases; bases with no gene match: 7. In germline, CDR1 is SEHNR, CDR2 FQNEAQ (reference sequence). The CDR3 contains 16 residues. CDR3 sequence: CASSQGDREYQETQYF. CDR3 nucleotide sequence: TGTGCCAGCAGCCAGGGGGACAGGGAGTACCAAGAGACCCAGTACTTC. Full variable domain (remainder filled in from reference TRBV7-9 and TRBJ2-5): DTGVSQNPRHKITKRGQNVTFRCDPISEHNRLYWYRQTLGQGPEFLTYFQNEAQLEKSRLLSDRFSAERPKGSFSTLEIQRTEQGDSAMYLCASSQGDREYQETQYFGPGTRLLVL.

J is TRBJ2-2 and V is TRBV4-1; tentatively, D is TRBD1 (6 bases). V lost 1 base and J lost 7, with 28 bases in between. Germline V CDR1 and CDR2: MGHRA, YSYEKL. The length of the CDR3 is 20 residues. As DNA, the CDR3 is TGCGCCAGCAGCCAAGTATTTATTACAGGGCGGTTAAATCGCGACGGGGAGCTGTTTTTT. Translation gives CASSQVFITGRLNRDGELFF.

The chain employs TRBV11-2 and TRBJ1-3, with 8 bases matching TRBD1. Trimming took 3 bases from V and 0 from J; bases not matched to a gene: 10. Germline V CDR1 and CDR2: SGHAT, FQNNGV. This CDR3 comprises 18 residues. The CDR3 sequence is CASSFLAYGQGSGNTIYF. CDR3 DNA sequence: TGTGCCAGCAGCTTCCTAGCGTACGGACAGGGCTCTGGAAACACCATATATTTT.

The chain links TRBV5-1 to TRBJ1-1; D unclear. This CDR3 region has 14 residues. Between the trimmed V and J ends, which lost 1 base and 4 bases, there was a span of 11 bases. Germline V gene lookup returns CDR1 SGHRS and CDR2 YFSETQ. The CDR3 is CASSLRAEGTEAFF. The CDR3 DNA is TGCGCCAGCAGCTTGAGGGCTGAGGGCACTGAAGCTTTCTTT.

The chain combines TRBV7-2 with TRBJ2-2; TRBD2 agrees at 9 bases. V trimming: 1 base; J trimming: 6 bases; junction bases outside the gene matches: 3. The V gene's germline CDR1 is SGHTA and CDR2 FQGNSA. The CDR3 loop spans 15 amino acids. The CDR3 is CASSLDGTSSGELFF. As DNA, the CDR3 is TGTGCCAGCAGCTTAGACGGGACTAGCTCCGGGGAGCTGTTTTTT.

The CDR3 DNA reads as TGTGCCAGCAGTTACTCGAGAGGCGGGTACACTGAAGCTTTCTTT. Translating gives CASSYSRGGYTEAFF. The chain recombines TRBV6-5 with TRBJ1-1; D gene uncertain. The CDR3 loop spans 15 amino acids. Between the trimmed V and J ends, which lost 0 bases and 3 bases, there was a span of 11 bases. Germline loops: CDR1 MNHEY, CDR2 SVGAGI.

A single count supports this clone. The chain uses TRBV6-6 and TRBJ2-2, with D tentatively TRBD2 (5 bases). The V and J ends lost 4 bases and 4 bases respectively, with 10 bases between them. Germline CDR1 reads MNHNY; CDR2 reads SVGAGI (reference sequence). There are 14 residues in the CDR3. The chain's CDR3 is CASSFGLTTGELFF. The CDR3 nucleotides read TGTGCCAGCAGTTTCGGACTTACCACCGGGGAGCTGTTTTTT.

The chain combines TRBV5-1 with TRBJ2-1; D possibly corresponds to TRBD2 (5 bases). Germline CDR1 SGHRS, CDR2 YFSETQ. Trimming removed 0 bases at V and 3 bases at J, with 10 bases between. This CDR3 has 15 residues. Here the CDR3 reads CASSLDERIYNEQFF. The CDR3 nucleotides read TGCGCCAGCAGCTTGGACGAGCGGATCTACAATGAGCAGTTCTTC.

The chain employs TRBV5-1 and TRBJ2-7; 9 bases align to TRBD2. CDR1 and CDR2 (germline): SGHRS, YFSETQ. The CDR3 is 16 residues long. V shed 0 bases, J shed 6 bases, and the junction held 10 bases outside the gene matches. The CDR3 is CASSLAASGKASEQYF. CDR3 nucleotides: TGCGCCAGCAGCTTGGCCGCTAGCGGGAAGGCAAGCGAGCAGTACTTC.

This sequence joins TRBV4-1 and TRBJ2-5; 10 bases align to TRBD1. J gave up 2 bases and V 1 base, and 16 bases lay outside the gene matches. Looked up from germline, CDR1 is MGHRA and CDR2 is YSYEKL. CDR3 length: 20 amino acids. The CDR3 spells CASSQVLKLGGDRGQETQYF. The CDR3 nucleotides are TGCGCCAGCAGCCAAGTATTAAAGTTAGGAGGGGACAGGGGACAAGAGACCCAGTACTTC.

Only one count was recorded for this clone. CDR3 sequence (DNA): TGTGCCAGCATCGACGGAAACTCCTACGAGCAGTACTTC. This encodes CASIDGNSYEQYF. The V gene is TRBV2, the J gene TRBJ2-7; D remains unclear. The CDR3 runs 13 residues. The V gene lost 7 bases and the J gene lost 0 bases, with 10 bases spanning the gap. Per the germline V gene, CDR1 is SNHLY and CDR2 is FYNNEI. The full variable domain, completed using reference TRBV2 and TRBJ2-7, is EPEVTQTPSHQVTQMGQEVILRCVPISNHLYFYWYRQILGQKVEFLVSFYNNEISEKSEIFDDQFSVERPDGSNFTLKIRSTKLEDSAMYFCASIDGNSYEQYFGPGTRLTVT.

The rearrangement uses TRBV27 and TRBJ1-1; 10 nucleotides agree with TRBD1. The V and J ends lost 4 bases and 5 bases, in that order; junction bases with no gene match: 7. The CDR3 contains 15 residues. Germline V gives CDR1 MNHEY, CDR2 SMNVEV (reference sequence). CDR3 amino acids: CASSSRTGGKTEAFF. CDR3 DNA: TGTGCCAGCAGTTCCCGGACAGGGGGGAAGACTGAAGCTTTCTTT.

The rearrangement links TRBV18 to TRBJ1-1, with D perhaps TRBD1 (5 bases). This CDR3 spans 15 amino acids. Germline lookup yields CDR1 KGHSH and CDR2 LQKENI. The ends were cut back, 3 bases at V and 1 base at J, with 12 bases in the middle. The CDR3 coding sequence is TGTGCCAGCTCACCGAATCCAGGGCGGAACACTGAAGCTTTCTTT. Translating it yields CASSPNPGRNTEAFF.